This entry lists 9 T cell receptor beta chains sequenced from one sample in a study of pediatric ulcerative colitis. Repertoires were generated with immunoSEQ multiplex PCR, while TCRdb's copy carries only in-frame clones and drops some. The repertoire holds about 12,000 clones, with around 77% as singletons. One to two pinch biopsies were taken from the rectum during colonoscopy. The sample consisted of gut tissue. These receptors were obtained from a boy younger than 18 who was a control in a study of pediatric ulcerative colitis.

The gene calls are TRBV5-1 and TRBJ2-7; the D gene is possibly TRBD1 (5 bases). V was clipped by 0 bases and J by 2 bases, with 9 bases between them. This CDR3 contains 14 residues. The V gene's germline CDR1 is SGHRS and CDR2 YFSETQ. CDR3 protein: CASSLGRVPYEQYF. In DNA, the CDR3 is TGCGCCAGCAGCTTGGGCAGGGTCCCCTACGAGCAGTACTTC.

The chain links TRBV7-9 to TRBJ2-7; 8 bases are shared with TRBD1. CDR3 length: 15 residues. Germline V CDR1 and CDR2: SEHNR, FQNEAQ (reference sequence). The V and J ends lost 3 bases and 2 bases, in that order; junction bases with no gene match: 6. The CDR3 reads CASSLGDRPPYEQYF. The DNA of the CDR3 is TGTGCCAGCAGCTTGGGGGACAGGCCACCCTACGAGCAGTACTTC.

This chain uses TRBV30 with TRBJ2-7; D is undetermined. Germline V CDR1 and CDR2: GTSNPN, SVGIG (reference sequence). The CDR3 spans 19 residues. V was cut by 2 bases and J by 0 bases, with 26 bases left in between. CDR3 in DNA: TGTGCCTGGAGTAATATTCCAGGCAGGCCTACTTCCAGCTCCTACGAGCAGTACTTC. Its translation is CAWSNIPGRPTSSSYEQYF.

The rearrangement joins TRBV19 to TRBJ2-1; possibly TRBD2 for D (6 bases). V shed 3 bases and J shed 4 bases, with 13 bases lying between them. Germline V lookup: CDR1 LNHDA, CDR2 SQIVND (reference sequence). The CDR3 has 15 amino acids. The CDR3 loop reads CASSIAGLQYNEQFF. The CDR3 bases are TGTGCCAGTAGTATTGCGGGGTTACAGTACAATGAGCAGTTCTTC.

This rearrangement joins TRBV6-1 to TRBJ2-7; D possibly uses TRBD1 or TRBD2 (5 bases each). The CDR3 consists of 12 residues. Deletions cut 11 bases from V and 2 bases from J, with 13 bases between. Germline assignment: CDR1 MNHNS and CDR2 SASEGT. CDR3 DNA sequence: TGTGCCGCCCGGGGCTCCCCCTACGAGCAGTACTTC. Amino acids: CAARGSPYEQYF.

J is TRBJ1-1 and V is TRBV6-4, with D maybe TRBD1 (5 bases). The CDR3 length is 15 residues. With 2 bases removed from V and 4 bases from J, the gap between germline ends came to 14 bases. From germline, CDR1 is MRHNA and CDR2 SNTAGT. CDR3 nucleotide sequence: TGTGCCAGCAGTGACGGGGGTTCGTGGAGCACTGAAGCTTTCTTT. Protein sequence: CASSDGGSWSTEAFF.

The J gene is TRBJ1-4, the V gene TRBV7-8; the D gene is possibly TRBD1 (5 bases). CDR1 and CDR2 from the germline V gene are SGHVS and FQNEAQ. This CDR3 has 15 residues. V lost 1 base to trimming and J lost 5 bases, with 11 bases between them. The CDR3 sequence is CASSLEGHGNEKLFF. The CDR3, as DNA: TGTGCCAGCAGCTTAGAGGGGCACGGGAATGAAAAACTGTTTTTT.

V usage is TRBV20-1 and J usage is TRBJ1-2; maybe TRBD1 (5 bases). The CDR3 consists of 11 residues. Germline CDR1 is DFQATT and CDR2 is SNEGSKA (reference sequence). Trimming removed 4 bases from V and 8 bases from J, with 11 bases in between. CDR3: CSATGTPGYTF. In DNA form, the CDR3 reads TGCAGTGCTACCGGGACTCCGGGCTACACCTTC.

The rearrangement joins TRBV18 to TRBJ2-3, with a weak D call TRBD2 (5 bases). CDR3 size: 15 residues. Germline V gene data show CDR1 as KGHSH and CDR2 as LQKENI. V shed 2 bases and J shed 4 bases, with 13 bases lying between them. CDR3 sequence (DNA): TGTGCCAGCTCACCAAATCTCGGGATCCCAGATACGCAGTATTTT. Translated, it gives CASSPNLGIPDTQYF.